Sequencing of this T cell receptor beta chain was carried out in a study of cytomegalovirus exposure and HLA in healthy donors (dated by TCRdb to about 2017). With regard to the full study: According to a later analysis, the 120 or so validation repertoires were produced on the same platform as the roughly 720 repertoires of the first cohort. The aim of the study was to test whether cataloging public T cell receptors could identify signatures of past pathogen exposure. A separate validation cohort of 100 to 150 different subjects was used in addition to the roughly 620-subject first cohort. To predict cytomegalovirus infection status, the study brought together high-throughput TCR immunosequencing, statistical association of individual TCRs with disease status, and machine learning.

Broader findings and caveats from the paper: The classifier was reported to diagnose cytomegalovirus status with high specificity and sensitivity in both the original and validation cohorts. Subsequent analysis determined that TCRs grouped into clusters in the first cohort also showed a tendency toward co-occurrence across the 120 validation repertoires, and 90% to 95% of cluster scores exceeded 0. In the study, roughly 160 TCR beta chains were listed as associated with cytomegalovirus. A later analysis had no HLA typing for the validation cohort, so co-occurrence there was scored across all 130 or so repertoires. According to the authors, the approach could potentially be generalized to other disease states and immunological phenotypes. Most TCR sequences were observed very rarely across donors, whereas some public TCRs were present in many individuals. In vitro tests confirmed that a few of the cytomegalovirus-associated TCR beta chains recognize cytomegalovirus antigens.

Note on this clone: No cognate antigen has been identified for it. It has no much larger one-base neighbor in the sample; base qualities were not kept.

CDR1 and CDR2, per the germline V gene (reference sequence), are MNHNY and SVGAGI. The CDR3 contains 15 residues, cysteine and phenylalanine counted. This entry keeps only the CDR3 DNA: 45 bases, framed from base 1. Clipping removes 0 bases from V and 7 bases from J, with 4 as the unmatched junction base count. The library was prepared using the immunoSEQ multiplex PCR assay. Turning to the authors' computational methods: A statistical classification framework was built to diagnose cytomegalovirus status from the catalog of TCR beta chain sequences. This is the immuneACCESS table as TCRdb keeps it, with only in-frame sequences that have V and J called. A part of the clones is gone; compared with another copy, unresolved V genes explain less than half, and the rest is unexplained. V, J and clone size derive from that table, while D and trimming were established from the DNA sequence. Recorded for this sample are 56,000 or so clones; 93% of them occurred a single time. Approximately 1.7% of the sample lies in the top ten.

The donors were included in the validation cohort of approximately 120 subjects, a group kept apart from the roughly 690-subject first cohort. The clonotype comes from a woman under 30 in good health and CMV-seropositive. Source material: PBMCs. The chain links TRBV6-6 with TRBJ2-1, and 9 bases in between align with TRBD2. The CDR3 loop reads CASSYSASGANEQFF. The sequenced DNA is TGTGCCAGCAGTTACTCGGCTAGCGGGGCAAATGAGCAGTTCTTC.